This is a list of T cell receptor beta chains from one sample in a study of CD8 T cells in Susac syndrome. A single record per CDR3 protein comes from TCRdb applying MiXCR to the immunoSEQ multiplex PCR reads. The table has some 190,000 distinct CDR3 sequences, 95% seen once; the top ten hold approximately 0.094%. Sequenced input: CD4+ T cells from PBMCs. The source is a human donor in good health. Both conserved end residues are part of each CDR3. Fields, in order: V gene, J gene, clone size, D gene, CDR3 DNA, CDR3 protein. The D gene is left open where the match is weak. Not all rows give a size; the values are once, few, many and, for expanded clones, a class.

>TRBV28|TRBJ1-4|NA|TRBD1
TGTGCCAGCAGTCGCGGACAGGGACCAAATGAAAAACTGTTTTTT
CASSRGQGPNEKLFF
>TRBV20-1|TRBJ2-2|once|NA
TGCAGTGCTAGATCCGGGAGAACCGGGGAGCTGTTTTTT
CSARSGRTGELFF
>TRBV30|TRBJ1-2|NA|NA
TGTGCCTGGAGTCTGAAAGGGTCATATGGCTACACCTTC
CAWSLKGSYGYTF
>TRBV7-9|TRBJ1-1|NA|TRBD1
TGTGCCAGCAGCTTTGGGGACAGGAACACTGAAGCTTTCTTT
CASSFGDRNTEAFF
>TRBV5-1|TRBJ1-5|NA|TRBD1
TGCGCCAGCAGCCCCACCTACGGACAGGGGGAACAGCCCCAGCATTTT
CASSPTYGQGEQPQHF
>TRBV18|TRBJ2-1|NA|NA
TGTGCCAGCTCACCACCGAACTCCCCCGCCTACAATGAGCAGTTCTTC
CASSPPNSPAYNEQFF
>TRBV24-1|TRBJ2-1|NA|NA
TGTGCCACCAGCCGTTCGGTAGCAGCCTCCTACAATGAGCAGTTCTTC
CATSRSVAASYNEQFF
>TRBV18|TRBJ1-1|NA|NA
TGTGCCAGCTCACCCACCGAGAACACTGAAGCTTTCTTT
CASSPTENTEAFF
>TRBV3-1|TRBJ1-4|NA|NA
TGTGCCAGCAGCCAAGTGGGCGGGGTCCGCGGTGAAAAACTGTTTTTT
CASSQVGGVRGEKLFF
>TRBV25-1|TRBJ1-1|NA|NA
TGTGCCAGCAGTGACTGGGGGGGGCCCAACACTGAAGCTTTCTTT
CASSDWGGPNTEAFF
>TRBV14|TRBJ2-6|NA|TRBD1
TGTGCCAGCAGCCAAGGACAGGGGGTGTCTGGGGCCAACGTCCTGACTTTC
CASSQGQGVSGANVLTF